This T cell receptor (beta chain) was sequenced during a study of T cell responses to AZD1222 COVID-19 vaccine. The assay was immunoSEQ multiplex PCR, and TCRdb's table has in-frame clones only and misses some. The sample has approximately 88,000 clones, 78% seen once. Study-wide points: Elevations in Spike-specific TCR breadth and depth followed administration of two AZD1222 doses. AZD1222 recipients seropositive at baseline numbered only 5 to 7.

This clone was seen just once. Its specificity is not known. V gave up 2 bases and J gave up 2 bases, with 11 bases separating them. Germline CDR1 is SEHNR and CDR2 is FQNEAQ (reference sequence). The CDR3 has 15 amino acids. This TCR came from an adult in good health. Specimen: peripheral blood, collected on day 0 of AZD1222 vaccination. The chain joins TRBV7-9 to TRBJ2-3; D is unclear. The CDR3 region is CASSLKVQDTDTQYF. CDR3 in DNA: TGTGCCAGCAGCTTAAAGGTACAAGACACAGATACGCAGTATTTT.